Listed below are T cell receptor beta chains from one sample, sequenced in a study of blood T cell repertoires in COVID-19. Assay: immunoSEQ multiplex PCR; the TCRdb copy retains only in-frame clones and omits some. The sample holds 150,000 to 200,000 clones, around 90% seen once. Sequenced sample: PBMCs or T cells enriched from blood (not recorded which). Receptors originate from a woman between 25 and 40 years old who had recovered from COVID-19. The CDR3 runs from the conserved cysteine through the conserved F or W. D genes are given only for firm matches. Rows may omit the clone size; those that give it use once, few, many or a size class.

TRBV6-1,.,.,TRBJ1-5,TGTGCCAGCAGTGAATCCCGGAGCAGGGGAAGCAATCAGCCCCAGCATTTT,CASSESRSRGSNQPQHF
TRBV6-6,.,.,TRBJ1-2,TGTGCCAGCAGGTTCGATGAGAGAACCTATGGCTACACCTTC,CASRFDERTYGYTF
TRBV29-1,TRBD1,.,TRBJ1-1,TGCAGCGTTGTTGAGGGGGCGATGGCTGAAGCTTTCTTT,CSVVEGAMAEAFF
TRBV6-1,.,.,TRBJ1-3,TGTGCCAGCAGTGATGGCGGCTTGACTGGAAACACCATATATTTT,CASSDGGLTGNTIYF
TRBV5-4,TRBD1,.,TRBJ1-6,TGTGCCAGCAGTTACGGACAGGGTAATAATTCACCCCTCCACTTT,CASSYGQGNNSPLHF
TRBV9,TRBD1,once,TRBJ2-7,TGTGCCAGCAGCGTAGGAGGGACAGGGGCCTACGAGCAGTACTTC,CASSVGGTGAYEQYF
TRBV5-1,.,few,TRBJ2-1,TGCGCCAGCAGCCAACAGGGTCGCGAGCAGTTCTTC,CASSQQGREQFF
TRBV25-1,.,once,TRBJ1-2,TGTGCCAGCAGTGCCACCGGGACATATGGCTACACCTTC,CASSATGTYGYTF
TRBV5-5,.,.,TRBJ2-3,TGTGCCAGCAGCTTAGGGGGATCTGCCGATACGCAGTATTTT,CASSLGGSADTQYF
TRBV11-2,.,.,TRBJ1-1,TGTGCCAGCAGCTTAGGGACCACAGGGAACACTGAAGCTTTCTTT,CASSLGTTGNTEAFF
TRBV12-3/TRBV12-4,.,once,TRBJ1-3,TGTGCCAGCAGAAGGACAGGAAACACCATATATTTT,CASRRTGNTIYF
TRBV7-2,.,.,TRBJ2-7,TGTGCCAGCAGCTTAGCGCGGGACTACGAGCAGTACTTC,CASSLARDYEQYF
TRBV9,.,.,TRBJ1-6,TGTGCCAGCAGCGTAGTGGAGAATTCACCCCTCCACTTT,CASSVVENSPLHF
TRBV30,.,.,TRBJ1-2,TGTGCCTGGAGCCCACCCAGGGGATACTATGGCTACACCTTC,CAWSPPRGYYGYTF
TRBV6-5,.,.,TRBJ1-1,TGTGCCAGCAAAGAGACAGGGAACACTGAAGCTTTCTTT,CASKETGNTEAFF
TRBV18,.,.,TRBJ1-2,TGTGCCAGCTCACCACCGGACAGTAACTATGGCTACACCTTC,CASSPPDSNYGYTF
TRBV19,.,.,TRBJ2-7,TGTGCCAGTAGTGGGGGGATGTGGGGCGAGCAGTACTTC,CASSGGMWGEQYF
TRBV15,.,.,TRBJ1-5,TGTGCCACCAGCAGAGGGGAGGTGAGGAATCAGCCCCAGCATTTT,CATSRGEVRNQPQHF
TRBV28,TRBD1,.,TRBJ2-5,TGTGCCAGCAGGACCGGGACAGTGGAGACCCAGTACTTC,CASRTGTVETQYF
TRBV14,.,once,TRBJ2-7,TGTGCCAGCAGCCGCCAGGGGCCCTTCACCTCCTACGAGCAGTACTTC,CASSRQGPFTSYEQYF
TRBV20-1,TRBD1,.,TRBJ1-4,TGCAGTGCTAGTAGTACCGCGGGGACAGGGTACGAAAAACTGTTTTTT,CSASSTAGTGYEKLFF
TRBV19,TRBD2,.,TRBJ2-5,TGTGCCAGTAGTCTCGCCGGCGGGGGGCCGTCGGGGGAGACCCAGTACTTC,CASSLAGGGPSGETQYF
TRBV5-6,TRBD1,.,TRBJ2-2,TGTGCCAGCAGCTTGGAGGGCCAGGGGGCGCGGAACACCGGGGAGCTGTTTTTT,CASSLEGQGARNTGELFF
TRBV7-9,TRBD1,.,TRBJ2-1,TGTGCCAGCAGCTCAGTAGGGACAGGGGCTATTCATAATGAGCAGTTCTTC,CASSSVGTGAIHNEQFF